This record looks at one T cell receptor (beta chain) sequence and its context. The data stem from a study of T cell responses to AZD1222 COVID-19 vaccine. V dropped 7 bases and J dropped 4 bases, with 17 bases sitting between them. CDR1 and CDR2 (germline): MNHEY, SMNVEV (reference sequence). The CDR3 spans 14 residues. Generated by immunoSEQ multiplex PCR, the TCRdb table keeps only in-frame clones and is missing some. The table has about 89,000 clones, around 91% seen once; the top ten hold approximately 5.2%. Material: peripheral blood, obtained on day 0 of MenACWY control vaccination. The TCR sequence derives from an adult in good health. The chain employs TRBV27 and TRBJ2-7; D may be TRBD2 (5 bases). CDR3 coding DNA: TGTGCCAGCAAGCCTTTCCTCCGAGGGTACGAGCAGTACTTC. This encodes CASKPFLRGYEQYF.